A single sample is the source of the 10 T cell receptor beta chains below, sequenced in a study of T cells in Graves' hyperthyroidism and ophthalmopathy. RNA transcripts yielded amplified TCR beta CDR3 regions. First-round RT-PCR with HTBI primers amplified the TCR CDR3 region. TCRdb independently ran MiXCR on the multiplex PCR reads; one entry per CDR3 protein. The sample lists around 55,000 distinct CDR3 sequences, over 40% occurring once. The sequenced sample was blood. The receptors derive from a woman in her forties or fifties with Graves' ophthalmopathy.

Relative to its sample, this clonotype is medium-sized. This chain joins TRBV2 and TRBJ2-3; 7 bases match TRBD2. CDR1 and CDR2 from the germline V gene are SNHLY and FYNNEI. V shed 2 bases, J shed 2 bases, and the junction held 4 bases outside the gene matches. The CDR3 loop spans 15 amino acids. The CDR3 sequence: CASSERRGDTDTQYF. For the CDR3, the DNA is TGTGCCAGCAGTGAACGTCGGGGGGACACAGATACGCAGTATTTT. The complete variable domain, with remaining parts taken from reference TRBV2 and TRBJ2-3, reads EPEVTQTPSHQVTQMGQEVILRCVPISNHLYFYWYRQILGQKVEFLVSFYNNEISEKSEIFDDQFSVERPDGSNFTLKIRSTKLEDSAMYFCASSERRGDTDTQYFGPGTRLTVL.

As to this clonotype: The junction departs from germline at one end; a sequencing error may be responsible. The chain uses TRBV10-3 and TRBJ2-5; no firm D call. Germline V gene sequence: CDR1 ENHRY, CDR2 SYGVKD. There are 16 residues in the CDR3. The CDR3: CAIGDTPGTGGEAQYF. DNA for the CDR3: TGTGCCATCGGTGATACACCGGGCACCGGCGGAGAGGCCCAGTACTTC.

A note on this clonotype: Germline and junction disagree at one end, which may indicate a read error. The chain couples TRBV19 to TRBJ2-1; D not certain. This CDR3 region has 20 residues. In germline, CDR1 is LNHDA, CDR2 SQIVND (reference sequence). DNA for the CDR3: TGTGCCAGTAAGCCCCCCCGCAGCCAGCATGAGGCGAGCTCCTACAATGAGCAGTTTTTC. Its translation: CASKPPRSQHEASSYNEQFF.

Judged by abundance, this clonotype is medium-sized. The chain has TRBV20-1 and TRBJ1-6, with D uncertain. V lost 1 base, J lost 10 bases, and 11 bases lay in between. The CDR3 spans 13 residues. CDR1 is DFQATT, CDR2 SNEGSKA, per germline (reference sequence). Written as DNA, the CDR3 is TGCAGTGCTAGAGTAGTAGTAGAATCACCCCTCCACTTT. It encodes CSARVVVESPLHF.

This clonotype was seen at least ten times. This chain joins TRBV7-3 and TRBJ2-2; 9 nucleotides line up with TRBD1. The CDR3 spans 15 residues. Trimming took 5 bases from V and 6 from J; bases not matched to a gene: 7. Looked up from germline, CDR1 is SGHTA and CDR2 is FQGTGA. The CDR3 DNA follows: TGTGCCAGCAGCATATCCGGGACAGGGCCCGGGGAGCTGTTTTTT. As protein: CASSISGTGPGELFF.

Notes on this clonotype: This clone may be a read error of a much larger clone one base away. The J gene is TRBJ2-7, the V gene TRBV5-5, with D possibly matching TRBD2 (6 bases). Looked up from germline, CDR1 is SGHKS and CDR2 is YYEKEE (reference sequence). This CDR3 is built from 12 residues. The V end lost 7 bases, the J end lost 2 bases, and 10 bases lay between the germline ends. CDR3: CASAGSAYEQYF. The CDR3 DNA sequence: TGTGCCAGCGCCGGGAGCGCCTACGAGCAGTACTTC.

J is TRBJ2-3 and V is TRBV9; D unresolved. CDR1 is SGDLS and CDR2 is YYNGEE in the germline V gene. V lost 1 base and J lost 3, with 9 bases in between. CDR3 size: 14 residues. The CDR3 sequence: CASSVQALTDTQYF. The CDR3 DNA follows: TGTGCCAGCAGCGTACAGGCCCTAACAGATACGCAGTATTTT.

This clonotype was counted a few times. The rearrangement uses TRBV28 and TRBJ1-5, with D unclear. V lost 1 base to trimming and J lost 0 bases, with 10 bases between them. CDR3 length: 16 amino acids. Germline assignment: CDR1 MDHEN and CDR2 SYDVKM. Here the CDR3 DNA reads TGTGCCAGCAGTTTATTACGGGGTTATAGCAATCAGCCCCAGCATTTT. Translated, it gives CASSLLRGYSNQPQHF. Combining the CDR3 with reference TRBV28 and TRBJ1-5 gives the whole variable domain DVKVTQSSRYLVKRTGEKVFLECVQDMDHENMFWYRQDPGLGLRLIYFSYDVKMKEKGDIPEGYSVSREKKERFSLILESASTNQTSMYLCASSLLRGYSNQPQHFGDGTRLSIL.

About this clonotype: The junction differs from germline at one of its ends, possibly a read error. V gene TRBV20-1 combines with J gene TRBJ2-2; D may be TRBD2 (5 bases). CDR1 is DFQATT, CDR2 SNEGSKA, per germline (reference sequence). CDR3 length: 14 amino acids. CDR3 sequence (DNA): TGCAGTGCTAGAGATTGGGCAGCCACCGGGGAGCTGTTGTTT. Its translation is CSARDWAATGELLF.

The sample holds many counts of this clonotype. The gene calls are TRBV12-3 or TRBV12-4 and TRBJ1-3; no reliable D call. This CDR3 is built from 11 residues. Trimming removed 0 bases at V and 8 bases at J, with 2 bases between. The CDR3 DNA sequence: TGTGCCAGCAGTTTAGCCTACACCATATATTTT. It translates to CASSLAYTIYF.